The clone carrying this T cell receptor (beta chain) was counted between two and nine times. Its target is not known. Germline lookup yields CDR1 LGHNA and CDR2 YSLEER. The CDR3 contains 17 residues. V shed 3 bases and J 9 bases; nucleotides not matched to a gene: 15. This record belongs to a study of response to subunit inactivated influenza vaccine. Points from the study as a whole: After each seasonal influenza vaccination, few new T cells are recruited, the authors suggested.

MiXCR, run by TCRdb on the RT-PCR reads, gives a single entry per CDR3 protein. Counted here are roughly 650,000 distinct CDR3 sequences, about a sixth occurring once; the ten biggest clones make up around a tenth. The genes are TRBV4-3 and TRBJ2-1; TRBD1 aligns across 9 bases. This clonotype was sampled from a man aged 50 to 60 who received an inactivated influenza vaccine. This specimen consisted of PBMCs from blood, obtained 11 to 12 days after vaccination. The CDR3 is CASSQGIGTGFGSEQFF. The CDR3 coding sequence is TGCGCCAGCAGCCAGGGGATCGGGACAGGGTTCGGCAGTGAGCAGTTCTTC.